This T cell receptor beta chain is drawn from a study of T cell responses to AZD1222 COVID-19 vaccine. Study conclusions and caveats: Nearly half of spike-specific TCRs reportedly go after variant regions that carry no mutations.

Generated by immunoSEQ multiplex PCR, the TCRdb table keeps only in-frame clones and is missing some. The sample gives roughly 150,000 clones, about 89% of which show up once; about 3.8% is in the top ten. About this clone itself: Antigen: not known.

Germline V CDR1 and CDR2: SNHLY, FYNNEI. The V segment lost 7 bases and the J segment 6 bases; nucleotides outside the gene matches: 4. The CDR3 extends over 12 amino acids. The V call is TRBV2, the J call TRBJ1-2; TRBD1 matches 8 bases. This receptor was identified in an adult who received the AZD1222 COVID-19 vaccine. Sequencing used peripheral blood, obtained 28 days after the second AZD1222 dose. The CDR3 coding sequence is TGTGCCAGCACTTCAGGGGGCCATGGCTACACCTTC. Its protein is CASTSGGHGYTF.